This entry lists 23 T cell receptor beta chains sequenced from one sample in a study of circulating tumor DNA in untreated peripheral T-cell lymphoma. This table comes from immunoSEQ multiplex PCR, and its TCRdb copy is limited to in-frame clones, with some not included. Of around 5,000 clones listed, around 72% were seen once; the top ten hold around 47%. Sequenced material: tumor tissue. The origin of the receptors is a human donor with peripheral T-cell lymphoma.

The CDR3 sequence is CASSPWRESYNEQFF. The CDR3 coding sequence is TGTGCCAGCTCACCATGGCGGGAGTCTTACAATGAGCAGTTCTTC. V usage is TRBV18 and J usage is TRBJ2-1; 7 bases are a match to TRBD2. V trimming: 2 bases; J trimming: 4 bases; junction bases outside the gene matches: 5. The CDR3 extends over 15 amino acids. Per the germline V gene, CDR1 is KGHSH and CDR2 is LQKENI.

The rearrangement joins TRBV6-8 to TRBJ2-3, with D uncertain. The CDR3 sequence is 13 residues long. Germline CDR1 reads MNHGY; CDR2 reads SAAAGT. Trimming removed 6 bases from V and 0 bases from J, with 7 bases in between. The CDR3 loop reads CASSVGSTDTQYF. The CDR3 nucleotides read TGTGCCAGCAGCGTCGGAAGCACAGATACGCAGTATTTT.

This clone turned up a few times. The chain joins TRBV6-8 to TRBJ2-2; D gene uncertain. The CDR3 sequence is 16 residues long. Germline V gene sequence: CDR1 MNHGY, CDR2 SAAAGT. Between the trimmed V and J ends, which lost 6 bases and 5 bases, there was a span of 19 bases. The CDR3 sequence: CASRDLGSRGTGELFF. In DNA form, the CDR3 reads TGTGCCAGCAGGGATCTAGGGTCTCGTGGTACCGGGGAGCTGTTTTTT.

In its sample, this clone was seen a few times. One junction end does not reproduce the germline sequence, and a read error may be involved. The CDR3 bases are TGTGCCAGCAGCTTAAGATCGGATAATACAGCTACGCAGTATTTT. It specifies CASSLRSDNTATQYF. The J gene is TRBJ2-3, the V gene TRBV11-3; no firm D call. CDR3 size: 15 residues. Germline-derived CDR1 and CDR2 are SGHNT and YENEEA.

This clone was counted between two and nine times. The chain is built from TRBV2 and TRBJ2-3; D is perhaps TRBD1 (5 bases). The V gene lost 6 bases and the J gene lost 2 bases, with 12 bases spanning the gap. Germline CDR1 is SNHLY and CDR2 is FYNNEI. The CDR3 runs to 14 residues. The CDR3 sequence is CASRPWGITDTQYF. Written as DNA, the CDR3 is TGTGCCAGCAGACCCTGGGGCATCACAGATACGCAGTATTTT. The whole variable domain, filled in from reference TRBV2 and TRBJ2-3, reads EPEVTQTPSHQVTQMGQEVILRCVPISNHLYFYWYRQILGQKVEFLVSFYNNEISEKSEIFDDQFSVERPDGSNFTLKIRSTKLEDSAMYFCASRPWGITDTQYFGPGTRLTVL.

The chain has TRBV6-8 and TRBJ1-5, with D possibly matching TRBD1 (6 bases). V lost 0 bases to trimming and J lost 10 bases, with 10 bases between them. CDR1 MNHGY and CDR2 SAAAGT come from the germline V gene. The CDR3 runs 13 residues. CDR3 in DNA: TGTGCCAGCAGTTACTCCGGGGGCAAACCCCAGCATTTT. Translation: CASSYSGGKPQHF.

V usage is TRBV12-5 and J usage is TRBJ1-2; D possibly corresponds to TRBD1 (5 bases). The V gene lost 1 base and the J gene lost 6 bases, with 6 bases spanning the gap. This CDR3 contains 12 residues. Per the germline V gene, CDR1 is LGHNT and CDR2 is FRNRAP. The DNA of the CDR3 is TGTGCTAGTGGTTTGGAAGGGGATGGCTACACCTTC. This gives the protein CASGLEGDGYTF. Supplemented by reference TRBV12-5 and TRBJ1-2, the full variable domain reads DARVTQTPRHKVTEMGQEVTMRCQPILGHNTVFWYRQTMMQGLELLAYFRNRAPLDDSGMPKDRFSAEMPDATLATLKIQPSEPRDSAVYFCASGLEGDGYTFGSGTRLTVV.

The rearrangement links TRBV19 to TRBJ1-1; tentatively, D is TRBD1 (6 bases). This CDR3 is built from 13 residues. Germline V gives CDR1 LNHDA, CDR2 SQIVND (reference sequence). V was clipped by 8 bases and J by 3 bases, with 13 bases between them. The CDR3 DNA reads TGTGCCAGTTCGTGGGGACACGACACTGAAGCTTTCTTT. It translates to CASSWGHDTEAFF. Full variable domain (missing parts from reference TRBV19 and TRBJ1-1): DGGITQSPKYLFRKEGQNVTLSCEQNLNHDAMYWYRQDPGQGLRLIYYSQIVNDFQKGDIAEGYSVSREKKESFPLTVTSAQKNPTAFYLCASSWGHDTEAFFGQGTRLTVV.

This clone was recorded once. V usage is TRBV18 and J usage is TRBJ1-1; 7 positions agree with TRBD1. This CDR3 is built from 13 residues. After removal of 4 bases from V and 2 bases from J, the junction contained 1 base not matched to a gene. Germline-derived CDR1 and CDR2 are KGHSH and LQKENI. DNA for the CDR3: TGTGCCAGCTCACGGGACAGTAACACTGAAGCTTTCTTT. The encoded protein is CASSRDSNTEAFF.

The V and J genes are TRBV30 and TRBJ2-2, with a possible D match to TRBD2 (5 bases). The CDR3 contains 12 residues. Germline loops: CDR1 GTSNPN, CDR2 SVGIG (reference sequence). Trimming cost V 1 base and J 7 bases, with 7 bases left between them. CDR3 amino acids: CAWSAGIGELFF. The CDR3 nucleotides read TGTGCCTGGAGTGCGGGGATCGGGGAGCTGTTTTTT.

The chain couples TRBV6-8 to TRBJ1-1; 8 nucleotides align to TRBD1. The CDR3 spans 13 residues. J was trimmed by 6 bases and V by 6 bases; bases with no gene match: 6. Germline V gene sequence: CDR1 MNHGY, CDR2 SAAAGT. The CDR3 sequence: CASSDPGQAEAFF. CDR3 nucleotide sequence: TGTGCCAGCAGCGACCCGGGACAGGCTGAAGCTTTCTTT.

The rearrangement uses TRBV11-3 and TRBJ2-2; TRBD2 aligns across 12 bases. The J segment lost 5 bases and the V segment lost 6 bases, leaving 4 bases of the junction unmatched. Germline lookup yields CDR1 SGHNT and CDR2 YENEEA. The CDR3 loop spans 15 amino acids. CDR3 in DNA: TGTGCCAGCAGTAGGGGACTAGCGGGTACCGGGGAGCTGTTTTTT. Translation gives CASSRGLAGTGELFF.

The CDR3 DNA is TGTGCCACCAGCGGTTCGGAGAACACCGGGGAGCTGTTTTTT. Encoded protein: CATSGSENTGELFF. The V and J genes are TRBV15 and TRBJ2-2; D not certain. The CDR3 loop spans 14 amino acids. Germline CDR1 is LNHNV and CDR2 is YYDKDF (reference sequence). The V gene lost 5 bases and the J gene lost 1 base, with 8 bases spanning the gap.

This clone occurred a few times. The chain joins TRBV18 to TRBJ2-3, with D unresolved. Germline V gene lookup returns CDR1 KGHSH and CDR2 LQKENI. The CDR3 length is 13 residues. V was cut by 0 bases and J by 0 bases, with 1 base left in between. The chain's CDR3 is CASSPPSTDTQYF. The CDR3 bases are TGTGCCAGCTCACCACCGAGCACAGATACGCAGTATTTT.

The rearrangement joins TRBV19 to TRBJ2-4; 10 nucleotides match TRBD2. Per germline, CDR1 LNHDA and CDR2 SQIVND (reference sequence). V dropped 3 bases and J dropped 9; count of bases not matched to a gene: 14. The CDR3 totals 17 residues. This CDR3 reads CASSISHASGRGGIQYF. CDR3 DNA: TGTGCCAGTAGTATTTCCCATGCCAGCGGGAGGGGAGGCATTCAGTACTTC. Full variable domain (rest looked up from reference TRBV19 and TRBJ2-4): DGGITQSPKYLFRKEGQNVTLSCEQNLNHDAMYWYRQDPGQGLRLIYYSQIVNDFQKGDIAEGYSVSREKKESFPLTVTSAQKNPTAFYLCASSISHASGRGGIQYFGAGTRLSVL.

This clone was seen a few times. The rearrangement joins TRBV5-1 to TRBJ2-1; 11 bases match TRBD1. The V and J ends lost 6 bases and 0 bases, in that order; junction bases with no gene match: 2. Germline V gene sequence: CDR1 SGHRS, CDR2 YFSETQ. The CDR3 sequence is 15 residues long. CDR3 bases: TGCGCCAGCAAGGGACAGGGGGTCTCCTACAATGAGCAGTTCTTC. It specifies CASKGQGVSYNEQFF.

The rearrangement links TRBV11-3 to TRBJ2-1, with 12 bases aligning to TRBD2. The V and J ends lost 5 bases and 9 bases, in that order; junction bases with no gene match: 11. This CDR3 has 16 amino acids. Germline V CDR1 and CDR2: SGHNT, YENEEA. The CDR3 DNA is TGTGCCAGCAGCACCCTTCCGGGACTAGCGGGTGGTGAGCAGTTCTTC. As protein: CASSTLPGLAGGEQFF.

There are a few counts of this clone. One end of the junction is discordant with germline, which a read error may explain. The CDR3 region is CAISDWEETQYF. The CDR3 coding sequence is TGTGCCATCAGTGACTGGGAAGAGACGCAGTATTTT. The rearrangement joins TRBV6-8 to TRBJ2-3, with no clear D. The CDR3 has 12 amino acids. Per the germline V gene, CDR1 is MNHGY and CDR2 is SAAAGT.

The genes are TRBV5-1 and TRBJ2-4; D might be TRBD1 (6 bases). Germline V lookup: CDR1 SGHRS, CDR2 YFSETQ. This CDR3 comprises 15 residues. V lost 1 base and J 4 bases, leaving 12 bases between the germline ends. The CDR3 DNA follows: TGCGCCAGCAGCTTGCAGGGGTTGTCAAAAAACATTCAGTACTTC. Amino acid sequence: CASSLQGLSKNIQYF. The full variable domain, rest sourced from reference TRBV5-1 and TRBJ2-4, is KAGVTQTPRYLIKTRGQQVTLSCSPISGHRSVSWYQQTPGQGLQFLFEYFSETQRNKGNFPGRFSGRQFSNSRSEMNVSTLELGDSALYLCASSLQGLSKNIQYFGAGTRLSVL.

The rearrangement joins TRBV12-2 to TRBJ2-2; TRBD1 is the table's D call and was not checked against the DNA. TRBV12-2 is a listed pseudogene. CDR3 length: 16 residues. This CDR3 is CASRLTDRPNTGELFF. The CDR3, as DNA: TGTGCAAGTCGCTTAACAGACAGACCGAACACCGGGGAGCTGTTTTTT.

This clone was seen only a few times. The chain employs TRBV30 and TRBJ1-4; D not resolved. CDR1 and CDR2 (germline): GTSNPN, SVGIG (reference sequence). V dropped 6 bases and J dropped 7 bases, with 12 bases sitting between them. The CDR3 totals 12 residues. As DNA, the CDR3 is TGTGCCTGTGCAGGTGGTATTGAAAAACTGTTTTTT. Amino acid sequence: CACAGGIEKLFF.

The genes are TRBV14 and TRBJ2-3; TRBD2 matches at 8 bases. The germline CDR1 and CDR2 sequences are SGHDN and FVKESK. CDR3 size: 17 residues. Losses at the gene ends were 0 bases for V and 2 bases for J; bases not matched to a gene: 7. In DNA form, the CDR3 reads TGTGCCAGCAGCCAAGAACCAGCGGGAGAATACACAGATACGCAGTATTTT. This encodes CASSQEPAGEYTDTQYF.

The chain is built from TRBV11-3 and TRBJ2-3; 7 bases fit TRBD2. J gave up 1 base and V 5 bases, and 6 bases lay outside the gene matches. The V gene's germline CDR1 is SGHNT and CDR2 YENEEA. This CDR3 is 15 amino acids long. The DNA for the CDR3 is TGTGCCAGCAGCGGTAGACGGGGGGGCACAGATACGCAGTATTTT. This sequence encodes CASSGRRGGTDTQYF.